A selection of T cell receptor beta chains follows, all from one sample in a study of blood T cell repertoires in COVID-19. Method: immunoSEQ multiplex PCR; TCRdb's copy keeps in-frame clones and lacks some. The repertoire has roughly 39,000 clones, roughly 78% of them found once; the top ten carry over 20%. Sequencing was done on a sample of peripheral blood. The source is a man aged 65 to 79 with acute or convalescent COVID-19. CDR3s include the opening cysteine and the closing phenylalanine or tryptophan. Each record gives: J gene, D gene, clone size, V gene, CDR3 protein, CDR3 DNA. The D gene is left open where the match is weak. Rows give clone size only sometimes, using once, few, many, or a class for an expanded clone.

j_call: TRBJ2-7; d_call: .; clone_size: .; v_call: TRBV3-1/TRBV3-2; cdr3_aa: CASSPQEEGYEQYF; cdr3_nt: TGTGCCAGCAGCCCCCAGGAGGAGGGGTACGAGCAGTACTTC
j_call: TRBJ2-5; d_call: .; clone_size: .; v_call: TRBV10-3; cdr3_aa: CAISGLGETQYF; cdr3_nt: TGTGCCATCAGTGGTCTCGGAGAGACCCAGTACTTC
j_call: TRBJ2-3; d_call: .; clone_size: .; v_call: TRBV7-3; cdr3_aa: CASSLTAVPTDTQYF; cdr3_nt: TGTGCCAGCAGCTTAACAGCGGTTCCCACAGATACGCAGTATTTT
j_call: TRBJ2-1; d_call: TRBD2; clone_size: .; v_call: TRBV29-1; cdr3_aa: CSVAGWTSGRTSRNEQFF; cdr3_nt: TGCAGCGTTGCTGGGTGGACTAGCGGGAGAACCTCCCGGAATGAGCAGTTCTTC
j_call: TRBJ2-5; d_call: TRBD2; clone_size: .; v_call: TRBV4-2; cdr3_aa: CASSQGTSGSQETQYF; cdr3_nt: TGTGCCAGCAGCCAAGGGACTAGCGGGAGTCAAGAGACCCAGTACTTC
j_call: TRBJ1-1; d_call: .; clone_size: .; v_call: TRBV11-2; cdr3_aa: CASSSQGYHTEAFF; cdr3_nt: TGTGCCAGCAGCTCGCAGGGATACCACACTGAAGCTTTCTTT
j_call: TRBJ2-7; d_call: TRBD1; clone_size: once; v_call: TRBV7-8; cdr3_aa: CASSSDRGQPHPGEQYF; cdr3_nt: TGTGCCAGCAGCTCGGACAGGGGCCAACCCCACCCCGGCGAGCAGTACTTC
j_call: TRBJ2-2; d_call: .; clone_size: few; v_call: TRBV7-9; cdr3_aa: CASSSWTSTGELFF; cdr3_nt: TGTGCCAGCAGCTCTTGGACATCCACCGGGGAGCTGTTTTTT
j_call: TRBJ1-6; d_call: .; clone_size: .; v_call: TRBV19; cdr3_aa: CASSMKGVANSPLHF; cdr3_nt: TGTGCCAGTAGTATGAAGGGAGTAGCTAATTCACCCCTCCACTTT
j_call: TRBJ1-1; d_call: .; clone_size: .; v_call: TRBV7-3; cdr3_aa: CASSLSPTLTEAFF; cdr3_nt: TGTGCCAGCAGCTTATCGCCGACACTCACTGAAGCTTTCTTT
j_call: TRBJ2-1; d_call: .; clone_size: .; v_call: TRBV3-1/TRBV3-2; cdr3_aa: CASSQEASASYNEQFF; cdr3_nt: TGTGCCAGCAGCCAAGAAGCCAGCGCAAGCTACAATGAGCAGTTCTTC
j_call: TRBJ2-5; d_call: .; clone_size: .; v_call: TRBV7-3; cdr3_aa: CARGEDNAWETQYF; cdr3_nt: TGTGCCAGGGGGGAGGACAATGCCTGGGAGACCCAGTACTTC
j_call: TRBJ1-5; d_call: .; clone_size: .; v_call: TRBV28; cdr3_aa: CASSRRTRVGNQPQHF; cdr3_nt: TGTGCCAGCAGTCGCCGGACTAGGGTGGGGAATCAGCCCCAGCATTTT
j_call: TRBJ1-5; d_call: .; clone_size: few; v_call: TRBV14; cdr3_aa: CASSRQFDQPQHF; cdr3_nt: TGTGCCAGCAGCCGCCAGTTTGATCAGCCCCAGCATTTT
j_call: TRBJ1-3; d_call: TRBD1; clone_size: .; v_call: TRBV3-1/TRBV3-2; cdr3_aa: CASSPTGEAGNTIYF; cdr3_nt: TGTGCCAGCAGCCCTACAGGGGAGGCTGGAAACACCATATATTTT
j_call: TRBJ2-1; d_call: .; clone_size: once; v_call: TRBV5-5; cdr3_aa: CASSLGLPRANEQFF; cdr3_nt: TGTGCCAGCAGCTTGGGGCTCCCGAGGGCCAATGAGCAGTTCTTC
j_call: TRBJ2-1; d_call: TRBD2; clone_size: .; v_call: TRBV9; cdr3_aa: CASSVVGLAGGDNEQFF; cdr3_nt: TGTGCCAGCAGCGTAGTTGGACTAGCGGGAGGAGATAATGAGCAGTTCTTC
j_call: TRBJ2-5; d_call: TRBD2; clone_size: .; v_call: TRBV27; cdr3_aa: CASSFTPFSGRAGETQYF; cdr3_nt: TGTGCCAGCAGTTTTACCCCGTTTAGCGGGAGGGCCGGGGAGACCCAGTACTTC
j_call: TRBJ1-4; d_call: .; clone_size: .; v_call: TRBV6-5; cdr3_aa: CASSYLVQGNEKLFF; cdr3_nt: TGTGCCAGCAGTTACCTGGTACAGGGAAATGAAAAACTGTTTTTT
j_call: TRBJ2-7; d_call: TRBD1; clone_size: .; v_call: TRBV4-1; cdr3_aa: CASSQGPGQGYEQYF; cdr3_nt: TGCGCCAGCAGCCAAGGTCCGGGACAGGGTTACGAGCAGTACTTC
j_call: TRBJ2-7; d_call: TRBD1; clone_size: .; v_call: TRBV11-2; cdr3_aa: CASSLTGGNHEQYF; cdr3_nt: TGTGCCAGCAGCCTAACAGGGGGCAACCACGAGCAGTACTTC
j_call: TRBJ2-1; d_call: .; clone_size: .; v_call: TRBV27; cdr3_aa: CASSPTAYNEQFF; cdr3_nt: TGTGCCAGCAGCCCCACTGCATACAATGAGCAGTTCTTC
j_call: TRBJ2-7; d_call: .; clone_size: .; v_call: TRBV7-8; cdr3_aa: CASSVRGRSDEQYF; cdr3_nt: TGTGCCAGCAGCGTGCGGGGACGTTCCGACGAGCAGTACTTC
j_call: TRBJ2-1; d_call: .; clone_size: once; v_call: TRBV29-1; cdr3_aa: CSLWAGGNEQFF; cdr3_nt: TGCAGTCTCTGGGCGGGCGGGAATGAGCAGTTCTTC
j_call: TRBJ2-7; d_call: .; clone_size: .; v_call: TRBV20-1; cdr3_aa: CSASPTGSSYEQYF; cdr3_nt: TGCAGTGCTAGTCCAACAGGGAGCTCCTACGAGCAGTACTTC
j_call: TRBJ1-5; d_call: .; clone_size: few; v_call: TRBV6-5; cdr3_aa: CASASRSGGNQPQHF; cdr3_nt: TGTGCCAGCGCGTCCAGGTCGGGGGGCAATCAGCCCCAGCATTTT
j_call: TRBJ2-7; d_call: .; clone_size: .; v_call: TRBV15; cdr3_aa: CATSLGWGRYEQYF; cdr3_nt: TGTGCCACCAGCTTAGGCTGGGGGCGTTACGAGCAGTACTTC
j_call: TRBJ1-1; d_call: .; clone_size: .; v_call: TRBV28; cdr3_aa: CASRSGLNTEAFF; cdr3_nt: TGTGCCAGCCGTTCAGGCTTGAACACTGAAGCTTTCTTT
j_call: TRBJ1-1; d_call: .; clone_size: .; v_call: TRBV18; cdr3_aa: CASSPPGGTEAFF; cdr3_nt: TGTGCCAGCTCACCACCGGGGGGGACTGAAGCTTTCTTT
j_call: TRBJ2-5; d_call: .; clone_size: .; v_call: TRBV7-9; cdr3_aa: CASSWVVEGETQYF; cdr3_nt: TGTGCCAGCAGCTGGGTGGTGGAGGGAGAGACCCAGTACTTC
j_call: TRBJ2-3; d_call: .; clone_size: .; v_call: TRBV1; cdr3_aa: CTSSQDTSGSTDTQYF; cdr3_nt: TGCACCAGCAGCCAAGATACTAGTGGGAGCACAGATACGCAGTATTTT
j_call: TRBJ1-4; d_call: .; clone_size: .; v_call: TRBV19; cdr3_aa: CASRDEATNEKLFF; cdr3_nt: TGTGCCAGTAGAGATGAGGCAACTAATGAAAAACTGTTTTTT
j_call: TRBJ2-3; d_call: TRBD2; clone_size: .; v_call: TRBV9; cdr3_aa: CASSPRGLAGGTDTQYF; cdr3_nt: TGTGCCAGCAGCCCGCGCGGACTAGCGGGGGGCACAGATACGCAGTATTTT
j_call: TRBJ2-7; d_call: .; clone_size: .; v_call: TRBV7-9; cdr3_aa: CASSPPLQGGYEQYF; cdr3_nt: TGTGCCAGCAGCCCCCCATTACAGGGGGGGTACGAGCAGTACTTC
j_call: TRBJ2-3; d_call: TRBD2; clone_size: .; v_call: TRBV5-1; cdr3_aa: CASTLGGGLADTQYF; cdr3_nt: TGCGCCAGCACCTTGGGGGGAGGGCTGGCAGATACGCAGTATTTT
j_call: TRBJ1-6; d_call: TRBD1; clone_size: few; v_call: TRBV18; cdr3_aa: CASSPQGQFGSPLHF; cdr3_nt: TGTGCCAGCTCACCACAGGGACAGTTTGGTTCACCCCTCCACTTT
j_call: TRBJ1-2; d_call: .; clone_size: .; v_call: TRBV28; cdr3_aa: CASSLRRYGYTF; cdr3_nt: TGTGCCAGCAGCCTTCGGAGGTATGGCTACACCTTC
j_call: TRBJ1-1; d_call: .; clone_size: .; v_call: TRBV6-2/TRBV6-3; cdr3_aa: CASSYPSQGWTEAFF; cdr3_nt: TGTGCCAGCAGTTATCCCTCACAGGGATGGACTGAAGCTTTCTTT
j_call: TRBJ2-2; d_call: TRBD2; clone_size: .; v_call: TRBV29-1; cdr3_aa: CSVRTIGRGDTGELFF; cdr3_nt: TGCAGCGTCCGGACTATCGGGAGGGGGGACACCGGGGAGCTGTTTTTT
j_call: TRBJ2-1; d_call: TRBD2; clone_size: .; v_call: TRBV3-1/TRBV3-2; cdr3_aa: CASSQFAGVGNEQFF; cdr3_nt: TGTGCCAGCAGCCAATTCGCGGGAGTGGGGAATGAGCAGTTCTTC
j_call: TRBJ2-7; d_call: .; clone_size: .; v_call: TRBV7-6; cdr3_aa: CASSKTAAGVGEQYF; cdr3_nt: TGTGCCAGCAGTAAGACGGCCGCCGGGGTGGGGGAGCAGTACTTC
j_call: TRBJ2-2; d_call: .; clone_size: .; v_call: TRBV5-6; cdr3_aa: CASSPLGLDTGELFF; cdr3_nt: TGTGCCAGCAGCCCCCTGGGGCTAGACACCGGGGAGCTGTTTTTT
j_call: TRBJ1-2; d_call: .; clone_size: .; v_call: TRBV28; cdr3_aa: CASSFPGGGDYGYTF; cdr3_nt: TGTGCCAGCAGTTTTCCCGGGGGGGGAGACTATGGCTACACCTTC
j_call: TRBJ2-3; d_call: TRBD1; clone_size: .; v_call: TRBV5-1; cdr3_aa: CASSPGDREADTQYF; cdr3_nt: TGCGCCAGCAGCCCAGGGGACAGGGAGGCAGATACGCAGTATTTT
j_call: TRBJ2-4; d_call: TRBD1; clone_size: .; v_call: TRBV28; cdr3_aa: CASRTGQGVDIQYF; cdr3_nt: TGTGCCAGCAGGACCGGACAGGGTGTCGACATTCAGTACTTC
j_call: TRBJ1-6; d_call: TRBD1; clone_size: .; v_call: TRBV6-5; cdr3_aa: CASSLTGANSPLHF; cdr3_nt: TGTGCCAGCAGTCTGACAGGGGCCAATTCACCCCTCCACTTT